There are a few counts of the clone carrying this TCR beta chain. Its antigen is as yet unknown. These data originate in a study of glioma-infiltrating T cells. Points from the study as a whole: Tissue-blood divergence was below expectation in non-neoplastic patients, above in gliomas. CDR3 overlap between tissue and blood was very small.

Using RNA template, CDR3s of TCR alpha and beta were amplified with iRepertoire arm-PCR. Input was 100-400 ng of tissue mRNA or PBMC total RNA. TCRdb recomputed calls from the multiplex PCR reads with MiXCR, one row per CDR3 protein. In the table there are approximately 88,000 distinct CDR3 sequences, around a quarter of which are singletons. V lost 4 bases and J 2 bases, leaving 19 bases between the germline ends. The CDR3 has 16 amino acids. From germline, CDR1 is SGHRS and CDR2 YFSETQ. Sequencing was carried out using glioma tissue, nonneoplastic brain tissue, or PBMCs (not recorded which). The TCR sequence derives from a human donor with low-grade glioma or glioblastoma, undergoing nonglioma brain surgery, or in good health (not recorded which). The gene calls are TRBV5-1 and TRBJ2-7, with TRBD1 as a possible D gene (6 bases). The CDR3 reads CASSPNAGTKAYEQYF. Written as DNA, the CDR3 is TGCGCCAGCAGCCCGAACGCCGGGACAAAAGCCTACGAGCAGTACTTC.